The clone carrying this T cell receptor (beta chain) was observed many times. Its matching antigen is unknown. No cell sorting was done before RNA was extracted from the tissue. Distant lung tissue was collected more than 3 cm away from the tumor edge. Newly diagnosed lung cancer patients had thoracic surgery in China, August–November 2014, without prior chemotherapy. In germline, CDR1 is MDHEN, CDR2 SYDVKM. The CDR3 loop spans 12 amino acids. V dropped 2 bases and J dropped 7 bases, with 5 bases sitting between them. The sample belongs to a study of tumor and adjacent non-tumor tissue in lung cancer. Study information: Stage I to III disease affected approximately 11 men and about five women aged about 31 to 85. Samples averaged approximately 4.2 million productive TCRbeta reads each.

Three rounds of nested PCR, following a modified ARM-PCR protocol, produced the TCRbeta library. TCRdb itself ran the multiplex PCR reads through MiXCR, one entry per CDR3 protein. The repertoire holds 85,000 or so distinct CDR3 sequences, with around 76% as singletons. Points from the study as a whole: Normal lung showed higher cumulative top 100 clone frequency than tumor.

The TCR was taken from a woman aged 50 to 60 with non-small cell lung cancer. This rearrangement joins TRBV28 to TRBJ2-2; D unresolved. Sequencing used distant non-tumor lung tissue. CDR3 in DNA: TGTGCCAGCAGTTTAAGGAACGGGGAGCTGTTTTTT. The encoded protein is CASSLRNGELFF.